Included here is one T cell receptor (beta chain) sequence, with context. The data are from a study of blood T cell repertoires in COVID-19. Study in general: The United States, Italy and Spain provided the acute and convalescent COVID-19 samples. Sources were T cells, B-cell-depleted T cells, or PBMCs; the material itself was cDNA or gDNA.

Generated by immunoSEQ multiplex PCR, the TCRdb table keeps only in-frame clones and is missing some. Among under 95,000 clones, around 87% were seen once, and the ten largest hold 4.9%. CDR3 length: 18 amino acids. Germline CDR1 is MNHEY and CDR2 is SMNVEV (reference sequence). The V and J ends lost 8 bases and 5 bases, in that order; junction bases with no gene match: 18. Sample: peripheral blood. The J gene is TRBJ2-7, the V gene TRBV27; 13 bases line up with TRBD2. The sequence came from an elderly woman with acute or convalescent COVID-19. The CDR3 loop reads CASYRGGPRLAGGHEQYF. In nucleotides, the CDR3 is TGTGCCAGCTATCGCGGGGGGCCGCGACTAGCGGGAGGCCACGAGCAGTACTTC.